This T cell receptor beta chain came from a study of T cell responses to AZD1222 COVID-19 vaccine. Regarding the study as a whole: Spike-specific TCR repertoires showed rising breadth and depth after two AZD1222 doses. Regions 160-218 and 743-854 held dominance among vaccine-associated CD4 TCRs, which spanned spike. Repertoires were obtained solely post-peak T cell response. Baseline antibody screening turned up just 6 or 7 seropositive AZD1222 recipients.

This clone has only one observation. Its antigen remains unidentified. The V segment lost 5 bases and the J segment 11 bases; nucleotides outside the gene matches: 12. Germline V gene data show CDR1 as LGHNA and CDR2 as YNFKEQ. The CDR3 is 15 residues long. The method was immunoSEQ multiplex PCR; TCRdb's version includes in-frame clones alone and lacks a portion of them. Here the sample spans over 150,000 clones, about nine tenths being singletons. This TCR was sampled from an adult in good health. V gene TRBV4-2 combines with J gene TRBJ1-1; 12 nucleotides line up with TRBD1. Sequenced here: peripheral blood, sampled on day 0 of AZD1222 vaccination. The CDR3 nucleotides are TGTGCCAGCAGCTGGACCTCGGGACAGGGGGCAGTGGCTTTCTTT. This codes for CASSWTSGQGAVAFF.